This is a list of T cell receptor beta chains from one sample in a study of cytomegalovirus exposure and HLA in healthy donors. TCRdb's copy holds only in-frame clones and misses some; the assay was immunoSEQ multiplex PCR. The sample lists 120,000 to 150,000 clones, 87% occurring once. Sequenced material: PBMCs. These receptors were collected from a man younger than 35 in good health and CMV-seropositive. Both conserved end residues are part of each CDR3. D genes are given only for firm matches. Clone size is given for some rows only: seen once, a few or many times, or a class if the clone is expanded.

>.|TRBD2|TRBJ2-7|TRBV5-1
CASSPRSGVEQYF
TGCGCCAGCAGCCCACGGAGCGGGGTCGAGCAGTACTTC
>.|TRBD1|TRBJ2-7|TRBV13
CASRGDSRPRDEQYF
TGTGCCAGCAGGGGGGACAGCCGGCCGAGGGACGAGCAGTACTTC
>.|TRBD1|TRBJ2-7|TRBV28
CASSLTGVIVQYF
TGTGCCAGCAGTTTAACAGGGGTTATAGTTCAGTACTTC
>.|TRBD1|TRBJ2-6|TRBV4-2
CASSPLGTARSGANVLTF
TGTGCCAGCAGCCCGCTAGGGACAGCGCGCTCTGGGGCCAACGTCCTGACTTTC
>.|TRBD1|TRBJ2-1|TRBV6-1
CASNTGQGTRNEQFF
TGTGCCAGCAATACGGGACAGGGTACTCGGAATGAGCAGTTCTTC
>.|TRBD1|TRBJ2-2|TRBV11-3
CASSSGQGASNTGELFF
TGTGCCAGCAGCTCGGGACAGGGGGCGTCGAACACCGGGGAGCTGTTTTTT
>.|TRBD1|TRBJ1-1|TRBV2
CASSPGTGGSNTEAFF
TGTGCCAGCAGCCCCGGGACAGGGGGCAGCAACACTGAAGCTTTCTTT
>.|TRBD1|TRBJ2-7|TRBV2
CASYRGGYEQYF
TGTGCCAGTTACAGGGGTGGGTACGAGCAGTACTTC
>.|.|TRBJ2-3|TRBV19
CASSIDSNIDTQYF
TGTGCCAGTAGTATAGATAGCAATATAGATACGCAGTATTTT
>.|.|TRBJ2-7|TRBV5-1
CASSLSRGSYEQYF
TGCGCCAGCAGCTTGTCGAGGGGGTCCTACGAGCAGTACTTC
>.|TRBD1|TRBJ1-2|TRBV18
CASSPPTGGTYGYTF
TGTGCCAGCTCACCGCCTACAGGGGGCACCTATGGCTACACCTTC
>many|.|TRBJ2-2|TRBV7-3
CASSPQGGNTGELFF
TGTGCCAGCAGCCCGCAGGGGGGAAACACCGGGGAGCTGTTTTTT
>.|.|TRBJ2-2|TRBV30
CACPRNSNTGELFF
TGTGCCTGTCCAAGAAACTCGAACACCGGGGAGCTGTTTTTT
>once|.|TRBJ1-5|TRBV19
CASSISSNQPQHF
TGTGCCAGTAGTATATCGAGTAATCAGCCCCAGCATTTT